This T cell receptor beta chain was recorded in a study of T cell responses to AZD1222 COVID-19 vaccine. Findings and limits, study-wide: None of the repertoires were sampled until the peak T cell response had passed. Along spike, vaccine-associated CD4 TCRs were found throughout, with dominance at 160-218 and 743-854.

This CDR3 comprises 14 residues. V lost 4 bases and J lost 2; bases outside the gene matches: 1. Germline values: CDR1 SGHTS, CDR2 YDEGEE. On this clone: The antigen remains undetermined.

Assay: immunoSEQ multiplex PCR; the TCRdb copy retains only in-frame clones and omits some. The table has about 150,000 clones, 75% to 95% seen once; the top ten hold around 2.9%. This chain connects TRBV5-8 to TRBJ2-7; 12 nucleotides align to TRBD2. The TCR sequence derives from an adult who received the AZD1222 COVID-19 vaccine. The material sequenced was peripheral blood, taken 28 days after the second AZD1222 dose. The CDR3 reads CASSRLAGAYEQYF. The CDR3 bases are TGTGCCAGCAGCCGACTAGCGGGGGCCTACGAGCAGTACTTC.